The present entry profiles one T cell receptor (beta chain) with its context. In terms of age and location, participants ranged from about 18 to 95 years and lived in under 30 US areas. Participants' reported clinical history set cohort assignment. Repertoires were generated with immunoSEQ multiplex PCR, while TCRdb's copy carries only in-frame clones and drops some. In the table there are some 170,000 clones, roughly 90% of which are singletons. This sample stems from a study of blood T cell repertoires in COVID-19. As for the study in general: Material from acute and convalescent COVID-19 was sourced from the United States, Italy and Spain. PBMCs, B-cell-depleted T cells, or T cells were the source of the cDNA or gDNA that made up the material.

V gave up 1 base and J gave up 6 bases; unmatched junction bases: 3. Germline loops: CDR1 MGHRA, CDR2 YSYEKL. CDR3 size: 16 residues. The origin of this receptor is a human donor with acute COVID-19. The donor label of this sample is uncertain. The rearrangement links TRBV4-1 to TRBJ2-3; 14 nucleotides align to TRBD2. What was sequenced was PBMCs or T cells enriched from blood (not recorded which). CDR3 region: CASSQGLAGGRDTQYF. The CDR3 DNA sequence: TGCGCCAGCAGCCAAGGACTAGCGGGGGGGCGTGATACGCAGTATTTT.